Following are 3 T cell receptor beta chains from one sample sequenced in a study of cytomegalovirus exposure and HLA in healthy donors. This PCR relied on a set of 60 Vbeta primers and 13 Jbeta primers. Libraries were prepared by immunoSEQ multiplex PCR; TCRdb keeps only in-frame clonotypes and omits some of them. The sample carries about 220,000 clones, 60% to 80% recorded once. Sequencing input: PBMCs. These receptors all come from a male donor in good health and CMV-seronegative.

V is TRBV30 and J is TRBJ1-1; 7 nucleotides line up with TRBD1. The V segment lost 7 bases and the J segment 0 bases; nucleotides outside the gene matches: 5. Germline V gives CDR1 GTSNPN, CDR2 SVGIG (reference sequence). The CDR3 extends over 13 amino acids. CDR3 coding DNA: TGTGCCTCGACAGGGTTACTGAACACTGAAGCTTTCTTT. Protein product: CASTGLLNTEAFF.

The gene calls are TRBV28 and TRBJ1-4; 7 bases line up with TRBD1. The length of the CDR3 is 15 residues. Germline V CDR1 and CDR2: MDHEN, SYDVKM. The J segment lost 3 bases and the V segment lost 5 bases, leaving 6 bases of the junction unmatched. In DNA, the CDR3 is TGTGCCAGCAGTCAACGGACAGGACCTAATGAAAAACTGTTTTTT. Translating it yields CASSQRTGPNEKLFF.

Here the CDR3 reads CASSHSHINEQYF. For the CDR3, the DNA is TGCGCCAGCAGCCATTCCCACATAAACGAGCAGTACTTC. The rearrangement uses TRBV5-1 and TRBJ2-7; no clear D. Germline CDR1 is SGHRS and CDR2 is YFSETQ. The ends were cut back, 4 bases at V and 5 bases at J, with 13 bases in the middle. The CDR3 loop spans 13 amino acids.